This T cell receptor (beta chain) came from a study of blood T cell repertoires in COVID-19 (dated by TCRdb to 2020 to 2021). For context, the study as a whole: Samples from collaborators originated in the United States, Italy and Spain and spanned both the acute and convalescent phases of COVID-19. The prospective study material was composed of cDNA or gDNA derived from T cells, B-cell-depleted T cells, or PBMCs. Subjects who had been exposed to COVID-19, were actively infected with it, or had recovered from it provided the deeply sampled blood TCRbeta repertoires that made up the dataset. The repertoires were released in a freely available public database intended as a resource for research on the immune response to SARS-CoV-2. The samples were drawn from the first 160 participants of the ongoing ImmuneRACE study and from some 1,300 subjects provided by 6 global collaborators. Sample metadata almost always included a de-identified subject ID, COVID-19 status, age in years and sex. HLA class I and class II types, where available, came from metadata supplied by the sample provider rather than from assay-based typing. General conclusions and limits of the study: The quantity of clinical and demographic metadata differed by source and by participant and was supplied without curation.

Collaborating institutions collected whole blood in K2EDTA tubes following their own protocols. For TCRbeta analysis, collaborators shipped samples as frozen whole blood, isolated PBMCs, or DNA extracted from either of those sample types. TCRbeta CDR3 regions were amplified from genomic DNA by means of the immunoSEQ Assay, a bias-controlled multiplex PCR. In the authors' own workflow: Nucleated cell counts per sample were estimated from amplification of reference gene primers within the assay. Sequence reads were collapsed and filtered to measure the absolute abundance of every unique TCRbeta CDR3 rearrangement. For each sample, productive Simpson clonality was calculated by taking the square root of Simpson's diversity index across productive rearrangements. In TCRdb, the immuneACCESS table is reduced to in-frame sequences with V and J assigned. These tables do not hold every clone; where another copy was compared, an unresolved V gene accounts for under half, and the others remain unexplained. The V and J calls and clone size were taken over from that table, and D and trimming were inferred from the DNA. This sample gives more than 120,000 clones in total; around 88% of them show up just once. The ten largest clones represent roughly 28% of the sample.

As for this clone: What this receptor recognizes is not known. It has no much larger one-base neighbor in the sample; base qualities were not kept.

Material for sequencing was peripheral blood. The sequence was collected from a human donor in a cohort sampled during active COVID-19.

The CDR3 protein sequence reads: CASSYSGTSPYEQYF. The DNA reads TGTGCCAGCAGTTATTCAGGAACTTCTCCCTACGAGCAGTACTTC. The V gene is TRBV5-5 and the J gene is TRBJ2-7; there is no confident call for the D gene. The CDR3 runs 15 residues from the cysteine to the phenylalanine. Here the CDR3 DNA is all that survives: 45 bases in frame from base 1. CDR1 SGHKS and CDR2 YYEKEE were looked up in the germline V gene (reference sequence). Trimming takes 5 bases from V and 2 bases from J, and the germline ends sit 17 bases apart.